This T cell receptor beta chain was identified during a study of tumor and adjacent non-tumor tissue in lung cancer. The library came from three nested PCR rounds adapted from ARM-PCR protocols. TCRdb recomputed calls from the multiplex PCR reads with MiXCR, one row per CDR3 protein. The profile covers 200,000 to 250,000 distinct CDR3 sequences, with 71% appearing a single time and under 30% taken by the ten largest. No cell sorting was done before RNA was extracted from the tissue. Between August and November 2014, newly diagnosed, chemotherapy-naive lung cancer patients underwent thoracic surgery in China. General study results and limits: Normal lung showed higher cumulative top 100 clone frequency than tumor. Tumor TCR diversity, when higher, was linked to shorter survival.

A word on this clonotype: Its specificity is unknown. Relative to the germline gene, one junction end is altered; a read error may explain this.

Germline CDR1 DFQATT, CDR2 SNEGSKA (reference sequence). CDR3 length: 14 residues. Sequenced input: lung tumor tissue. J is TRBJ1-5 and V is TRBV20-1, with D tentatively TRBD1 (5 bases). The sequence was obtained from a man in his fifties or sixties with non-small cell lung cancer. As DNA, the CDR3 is TGCAGTGCTAATATTGGACATGGGAGTCAGACCCAGCATTTT. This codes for CSANIGHGSQTQHF.